The entry below describes one TCR beta chain. As yet, its antigen is unknown. With a J-beta primer mix and a sample-barcoded 5' primer, a second PCR ran about 7 to 11 cycles. TCRdb fed the 5' RACE reads into MiXCR, producing one record per CDR3 protein. Among 850,000 to 1,300,000 distinct CDR3 sequences listed, 45% were seen once. Per sample, no less than 5 micrograms of total RNA were extracted. Germline CDR1 reads SGHRS; CDR2 reads YFSETQ. The CDR3 is 15 residues long. V was clipped by 0 bases and J by 8 bases; unmatched bases: 6. The data were taken from a study of blood T cells in healthy people across ages. Study-level results: Roughly linearly, TCR beta diversity per million T cells fell as age increased. Those diversity estimates obtained from one million T cells were thought to be underestimates.

The TCR sequence derives from a woman aged 55-75 years in good health. The material sequenced was blood. The rearrangement joins TRBV5-1 to TRBJ2-1; 9 bases line up with TRBD2. The CDR3 nucleotides are TGCGCCAGCAGCTTGGCCGGGCTAGCGGGATATGAGCAGTTCTTC. Encoded protein: CASSLAGLAGYEQFF.